This TCR beta chain was sequenced for a study of blood T cell repertoires in COVID-19. Study at large: From the United States, Italy and Spain came samples of acute and convalescent COVID-19. T cells, B-cell-depleted T cells, or PBMCs supplied cDNA or gDNA.

The CDR3 runs 16 residues. V was clipped by 0 bases and J by 1 base; unmatched bases: 4. Germline-derived CDR1 and CDR2 are SGDLS and YYNGEE. In the authors' workflow: Scientists estimated how many nucleated cells there were by amplifying reference gene primers. TCRdb's copy holds only in-frame clones and misses some; the assay was immunoSEQ multiplex PCR. The V and J calls and clone size come from that table; D and trimming were worked out from the DNA. The repertoire holds 140,000 to 150,000 clones, with under 90% as singletons. This chain uses TRBV9 with TRBJ1-2; 9 bases match TRBD1. The source material was peripheral blood. This TCR came from a human donor in a cohort sampled during active COVID-19. In nucleotides, the CDR3 is TGTGCCAGCAGCGTAGATGGGACAGGGATTAACTATGGCTACACCTTC. Its protein is CASSVDGTGINYGYTF.